The 5 T cell receptor beta chains reported below all come from one sample, sequenced in a study of blood T cell repertoires in COVID-19. Measured with immunoSEQ multiplex PCR; TCRdb has only the in-frame clones, and not every one. This table holds approximately 200,000 clones, about nine tenths found once. The sample consisted of peripheral blood. These receptors all stem from a man aged 25 to 45 with COVID-19, enrolled during active disease.

The chain uses TRBV28 and TRBJ2-2, with no clear D. The V and J ends lost 7 bases and 2 bases respectively, with 14 bases between them. The germline V gene has CDR1 MDHEN and CDR2 SYDVKM. The CDR3 spans 15 residues. The CDR3 DNA follows: TGTGCCAGCACCTCTCCCCTTCCCAACACCGGGGAGCTGTTTTTT. Protein: CASTSPLPNTGELFF.

The chain recombines TRBV29-1 with TRBJ1-1, with 7 nucleotides matching TRBD1. Germline values: CDR1 SQVTM, CDR2 ANQGSEA. Unmatched junction bases numbered 11, after V lost 3 bases and J lost 7 bases. The CDR3 extends over 14 amino acids. The chain's CDR3 is CSVEASQGPLEAFF. CDR3 bases: TGCAGCGTTGAGGCGTCACAGGGGCCCCTTGAAGCTTTCTTT.

The chain joins TRBV6-1 to TRBJ1-2, with no clear D. CDR3 length equals 16 residues. The V end was cut by 1 base, the J end by 2 bases, with 14 bases between. The V gene's germline CDR1 is MNHNS and CDR2 SASEGT. CDR3 residues: CASSEGEGGWNYGYTF. In DNA, the CDR3 is TGTGCCAGCAGTGAAGGCGAGGGTGGATGGAACTATGGCTACACCTTC.

J is TRBJ1-3 and V is TRBV27; TRBD1 aligns across 7 bases. The V segment lost 4 bases and the J segment 4 bases; nucleotides outside the gene matches: 1. Germline V gives CDR1 MNHEY, CDR2 SMNVEV (reference sequence). The CDR3 has 13 residues. In DNA form, the CDR3 reads TGTGCCAGCAGTTCGGGACAGGGAAACACCATATATTTT. Its translation is CASSSGQGNTIYF.

The rearrangement links TRBV28 to TRBJ2-1, with TRBD2 matching 13 bases. J lost 15 bases, V lost 8 bases, and 16 bases had no gene match. The CDR3 loop spans 15 amino acids. Looked up from germline, CDR1 is MDHEN and CDR2 is SYDVKM. CDR3 coding DNA: TGTGCCAGCCGATCACTAGCGGGAGGGCAAGGCGGTCGGTTCTTC. It specifies CASRSLAGGQGGRFF.